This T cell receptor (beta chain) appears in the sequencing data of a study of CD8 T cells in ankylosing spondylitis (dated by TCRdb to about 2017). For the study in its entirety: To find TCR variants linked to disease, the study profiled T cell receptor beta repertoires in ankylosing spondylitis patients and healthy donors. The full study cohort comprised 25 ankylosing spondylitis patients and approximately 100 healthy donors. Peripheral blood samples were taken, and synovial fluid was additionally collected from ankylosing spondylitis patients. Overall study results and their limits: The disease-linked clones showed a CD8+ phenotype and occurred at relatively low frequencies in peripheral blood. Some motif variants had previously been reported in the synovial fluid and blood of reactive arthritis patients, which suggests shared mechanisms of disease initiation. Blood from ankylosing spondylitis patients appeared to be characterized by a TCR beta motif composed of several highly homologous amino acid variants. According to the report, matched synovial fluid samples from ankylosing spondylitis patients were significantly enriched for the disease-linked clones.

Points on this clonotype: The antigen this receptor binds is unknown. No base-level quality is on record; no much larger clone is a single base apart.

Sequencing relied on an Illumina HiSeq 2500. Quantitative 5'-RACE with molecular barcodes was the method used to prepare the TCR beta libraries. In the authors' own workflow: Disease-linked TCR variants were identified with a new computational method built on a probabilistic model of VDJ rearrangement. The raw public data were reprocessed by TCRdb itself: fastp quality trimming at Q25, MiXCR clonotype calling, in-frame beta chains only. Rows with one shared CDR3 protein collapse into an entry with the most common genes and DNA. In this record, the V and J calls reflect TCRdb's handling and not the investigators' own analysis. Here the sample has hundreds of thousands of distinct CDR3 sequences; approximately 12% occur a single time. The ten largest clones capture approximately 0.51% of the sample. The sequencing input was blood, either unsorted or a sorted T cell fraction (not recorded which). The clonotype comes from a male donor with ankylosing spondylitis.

The CDR3 in this case is CSARELLRGANQPQHF. In nucleotide form, the sequence is TGCAGTGCTAGAGAACTCTTACGGGGGGCCAATCAGCCCCAGCATTTT. The chain is made from TRBV20-1 and TRBJ1-5; possibly the D gene is TRBD1, per 6 matching bases. The CDR3 contains 16 residues, cysteine and phenylalanine counted. CDR3 DNA only is kept here, 48 bases in frame from base 1. V lost 0 bases and J lost 3 bases; the stretch between them is 15 bases long. The germline V gene (reference sequence) sets CDR1 to DFQATT and CDR2 to SNEGSKA.